This T cell receptor (beta chain) was profiled in a study of blood T cell repertoires in COVID-19. As for the study in general: Spain, Italy and the United States supplied samples that represented acute and convalescent COVID-19.

The CDR3 extends over 14 amino acids. Germline loops: CDR1 MDHEN, CDR2 SYDVKM. V dropped 4 bases and J dropped 2; count of bases not matched to a gene: 5. Participants came from about 23 US areas, aged roughly 18 to 89 years. Symptom resolution, clearance, or two negative PCRs marked the recovered donors of Cohort 3. As processed by the authors: Reference gene primers were amplified, and this amplification served to estimate nucleated cell counts. TCRdb keeps only in-frame clones here, not all; method: immunoSEQ multiplex PCR. V, J and clone size are those of that table, while D and trimming were read from the DNA. Among about 310,000 clones listed, about 91% were seen once.

This rearrangement joins TRBV28 to TRBJ2-7; the match to TRBD1 covers 7 bases. The source is a woman in her thirties or forties who had recovered from COVID-19. The sequencing input was PBMCs or T cells enriched from blood (not recorded which). The CDR3 protein is CASSSLGGAYEQYF. In nucleotides, the CDR3 is TGTGCCAGCAGTTCCCTAGGGGGCGCCTACGAGCAGTACTTC. Supplemented by reference TRBV28 and TRBJ2-7, the full variable domain reads DVKVTQSSRYLVKRTGEKVFLECVQDMDHENMFWYRQDPGLGLRLIYFSYDVKMKEKGDIPEGYSVSREKKERFSLILESASTNQTSMYLCASSSLGGAYEQYFGPGTRLTVT.